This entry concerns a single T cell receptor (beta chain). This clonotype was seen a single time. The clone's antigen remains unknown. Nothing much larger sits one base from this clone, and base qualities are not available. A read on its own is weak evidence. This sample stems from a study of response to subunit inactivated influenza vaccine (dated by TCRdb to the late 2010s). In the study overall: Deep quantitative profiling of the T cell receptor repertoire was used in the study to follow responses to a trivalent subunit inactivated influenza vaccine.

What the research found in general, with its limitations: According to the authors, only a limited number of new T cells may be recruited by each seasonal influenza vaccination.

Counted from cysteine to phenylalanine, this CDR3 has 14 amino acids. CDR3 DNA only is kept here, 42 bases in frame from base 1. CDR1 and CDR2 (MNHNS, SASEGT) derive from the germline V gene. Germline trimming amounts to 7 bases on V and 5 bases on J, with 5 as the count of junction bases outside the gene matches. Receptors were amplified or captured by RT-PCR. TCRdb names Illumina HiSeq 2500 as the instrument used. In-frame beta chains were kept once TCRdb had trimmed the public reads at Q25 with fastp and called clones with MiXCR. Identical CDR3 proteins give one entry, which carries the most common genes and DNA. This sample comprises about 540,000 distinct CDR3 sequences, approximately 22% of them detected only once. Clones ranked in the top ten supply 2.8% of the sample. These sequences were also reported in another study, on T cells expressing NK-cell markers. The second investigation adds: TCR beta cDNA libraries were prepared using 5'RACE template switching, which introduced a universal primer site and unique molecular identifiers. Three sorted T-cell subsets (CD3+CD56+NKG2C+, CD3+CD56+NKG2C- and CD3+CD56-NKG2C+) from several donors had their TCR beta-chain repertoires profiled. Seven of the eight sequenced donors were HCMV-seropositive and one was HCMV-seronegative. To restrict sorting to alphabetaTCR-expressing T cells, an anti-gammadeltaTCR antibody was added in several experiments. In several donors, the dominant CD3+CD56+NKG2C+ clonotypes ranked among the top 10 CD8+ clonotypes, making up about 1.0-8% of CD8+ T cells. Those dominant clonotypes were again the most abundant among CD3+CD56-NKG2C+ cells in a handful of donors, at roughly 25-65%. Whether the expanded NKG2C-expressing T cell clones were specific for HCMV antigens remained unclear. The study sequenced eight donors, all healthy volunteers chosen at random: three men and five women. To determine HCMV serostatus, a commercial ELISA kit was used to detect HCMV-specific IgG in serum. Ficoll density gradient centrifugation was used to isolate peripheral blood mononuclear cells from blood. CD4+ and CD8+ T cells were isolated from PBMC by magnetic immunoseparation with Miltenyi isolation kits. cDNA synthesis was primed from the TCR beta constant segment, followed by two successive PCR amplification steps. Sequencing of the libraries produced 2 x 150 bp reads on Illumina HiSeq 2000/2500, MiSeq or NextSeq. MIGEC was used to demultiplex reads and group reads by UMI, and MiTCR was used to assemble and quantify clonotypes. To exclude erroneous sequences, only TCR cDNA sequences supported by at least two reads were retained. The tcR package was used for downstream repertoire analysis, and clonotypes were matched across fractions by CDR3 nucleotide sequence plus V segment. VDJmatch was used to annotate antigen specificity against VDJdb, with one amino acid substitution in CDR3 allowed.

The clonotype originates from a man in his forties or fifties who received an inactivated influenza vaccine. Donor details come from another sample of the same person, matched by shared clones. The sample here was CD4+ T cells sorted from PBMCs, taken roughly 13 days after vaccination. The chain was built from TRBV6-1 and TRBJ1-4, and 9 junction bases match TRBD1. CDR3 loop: CASTWDRENEKLFF. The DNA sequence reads TGTGCCAGCACCTGGGACAGGGAGAATGAAAAACTGTTTTTT.